What follows is one TCR beta chain and its context. The target antigen is unknown. This table comes from immunoSEQ multiplex PCR, and its TCRdb copy is limited to in-frame clones, with some not included. The table includes under 30,000 clones, around 93% detected once. The data were obtained in a study of T cell responses to AZD1222 COVID-19 vaccine. Study-level points and caveats: There were vaccine-associated CD4 TCRs across spike, dominant at 160-218 and 743-854. Repertoires were obtained only post-peak T cell response. Nearly half of the spike-specific TCRs reportedly recognize variant regions that carry no mutations.

V shed 6 bases and J 6 bases; nucleotides not matched to a gene: 11. The CDR3 runs 16 residues. The germline V gene encodes CDR1 SGHTA and CDR2 FQGNSA. The rearrangement joins TRBV7-2 to TRBJ1-6; 7 nucleotides line up with TRBD1. Source: peripheral blood, taken 28 days after the second AZD1222 dose. This TCR was recovered from an adult who received the AZD1222 COVID-19 vaccine. The CDR3 is CASRNAAGGFNSPLHF. For the CDR3, the DNA is TGTGCCAGCAGAAACGCGGCAGGGGGATTTAATTCACCCCTCCACTTT.